A single sample gave rise to the 18 T cell receptor beta chains below, sequenced in a study of breast tumors, draining lymph nodes, adjacent tissues. Axillary draining lymph nodes of breast cancer patients supplied the node samples. MiXCR, run by TCRdb on the multiplex PCR reads, gives a single entry per CDR3 protein. The sample has some 100,000 distinct CDR3 sequences, 21% seen once. Specimen: axillary lymph node tissue. Receptors originate from a female donor with breast cancer. Some clones in this sample may be carry-over from other donors' samples.

Many counts were recorded for this clonotype. The rearrangement links TRBV2 to TRBJ1-5; no definite D call. V dropped 3 bases and J dropped 1 base, with 7 bases sitting between them. Germline V gives CDR1 SNHLY, CDR2 FYNNEI. The CDR3 is made up of 14 amino acids. The CDR3 reads CASSEGSSNQPQHF. The CDR3 coding sequence is TGTGCCAGCAGTGAGGGATCGAGCAATCAGCCCCAGCATTTT.

As to this clonotype: A much larger clone lies a single base off, so this may be a read error. V gene TRBV27 combines with J gene TRBJ2-7; D is unresolved. V lost 4 bases and J 3 bases, leaving 7 bases between the germline ends. Germline V gene sequence: CDR1 MNHEY, CDR2 SMNVEV (reference sequence). The CDR3 loop spans 12 amino acids. The CDR3 bases are TGTGCCAGCAGTTCACACGGCTACGAGCAGTACTTC. It encodes CASSSHGYEQYF.

The CDR3 reads CAWSWGPLTDTQYF. The CDR3 nucleotides read TGTGCCTGGAGTTGGGGACCGCTCACAGATACGCAGTATTTT. The V gene is TRBV30, the J gene TRBJ2-3; D is tentatively TRBD1 or TRBD2 (5 bases each). This CDR3 spans 14 amino acids. Germline V lookup: CDR1 GTSNPN, CDR2 SVGIG (reference sequence). Trimming took off 2 bases at V and 2 bases at J, with 11 bases between the two ends.

This clonotype was seen many times. The rearrangement links TRBV5-1 to TRBJ2-7; 8 bases map to TRBD1. CDR1 and CDR2 from the germline V gene are SGHRS and YFSETQ. The V gene end was trimmed by 0 bases and the J gene end by 5 bases; junction bases not matched to a gene: 4. The CDR3 runs to 14 residues. The CDR3 sequence: CASSLVQGAHEQYF. The CDR3 region has the DNA TGCGCCAGCAGCTTGGTTCAGGGGGCCCACGAGCAGTACTTC.

There are many counts of this clonotype. The gene calls are TRBV4-1 and TRBJ2-5; TRBD2 might be the D (6 bases). There are 14 residues in the CDR3. Germline V gives CDR1 MGHRA, CDR2 YSYEKL. Trimming took off 5 bases at V and 4 bases at J, with 14 bases between the two ends. CDR3 coding DNA: TGCGCCAGCAGCTACAGACTAGGACCAGAGACCCAGTACTTC. This gives the protein CASSYRLGPETQYF.

This clonotype was found many times. V gene TRBV5-6 combines with J gene TRBJ1-4; D call uncertain. Trimming removed 0 bases at V and 8 bases at J, with 11 bases between. From germline, CDR1 is SGHDT and CDR2 YYEEEE. The CDR3 runs 14 residues. The DNA for the CDR3 is TGTGCCAGCAGCTTGGCAGGATTCAGGGAAAAACTGTTTTTT. Translated, it gives CASSLAGFREKLFF.

The V and J genes are TRBV6-2 or TRBV6-3 and TRBJ1-1; D gene unclear. Germline CDR1 reads MNHEY; CDR2 reads SVGEGT. Trimming cost V 2 bases and J 5 bases, with 15 bases left between them. CDR3 length: 15 residues. Here the CDR3 reads CASSYDWERVTEAFF. The CDR3 bases are TGTGCCAGCAGTTACGACTGGGAGCGGGTGACTGAAGCTTTCTTT.

Note on this clonotype: A much bigger clone sits one base away, suggesting this may be a read error. The chain recombines TRBV11-2 with TRBJ1-4; D may be TRBD1 (5 bases). Germline CDR1 is SGHAT and CDR2 is FQNNGV. This CDR3 region has 16 residues. As DNA, the CDR3 is TGTGCCGGCAGCGCAAGGGGACGGATACTTAATGAAAAACTGTTTTTT. Translated: CAGSARGRILNEKLFF.

A note on this clonotype: A single base separates this from a much larger clone, so it may be a read error. The DNA is omitted, as the CDR3 cannot be located on it reliably, and the CDR3 follows TCRdb's listing. The rearrangement uses TRBV7-9 and TRBJ2-3; whether TRBD2, the table's D call, matches the DNA was not checked. The CDR3 is 18 amino acids long, termini counted. CDR1 and CDR2 (germline): SEHNR, FQNEAQ (reference sequence). CDR3 amino acids: CASSSPVASGSSTDTRYF.

This clonotype was detected many times. This chain uses TRBV20-1 with TRBJ2-1; no clear D. The CDR3 has 16 residues. V shed 1 base and J shed 0 bases, with 13 bases lying between them. CDR1 and CDR2 (germline): DFQATT, SNEGSKA (reference sequence). The CDR3 spells CSARAKGFGSYNEQFF. CDR3 sequence (DNA): TGCAGTGCTAGAGCGAAGGGTTTTGGCTCCTACAATGAGCAGTTCTTC.

This clonotype has at least ten counts. The chain has TRBV10-3 and TRBJ1-2, with a tentative D call TRBD1 (5 bases). With 5 bases removed from V and 1 base from J, the gap between germline ends came to 17 bases. From germline, CDR1 is ENHRY and CDR2 SYGVKD. The CDR3 contains 16 residues. In DNA form, the CDR3 reads TGTGCCATCAGTTCTAACCGGGACCGCAATAACTATGGCTACACCTTC. It encodes CAISSNRDRNNYGYTF.

To note about this clonotype: One end of the junction does not line up with germline, which may come from a read error. V and J are TRBV5-1 and TRBJ2-3, with D possibly being TRBD1 or TRBD2 (6 bases each). Germline V CDR1 and CDR2: SGHRS, YFSETQ. CDR3 length equals 17 residues. CDR3 amino acids: CASSLDGGTRSTDTRYF. Written as DNA, the CDR3 is TGCGCCAGCAGCTTGGACGGGGGCACACGGAGCACAGATACGCGGTATTTT.

This clonotype has at least ten counts. The rearrangement joins TRBV4-1 to TRBJ2-3; no reliable D call. V lost 0 bases to trimming and J lost 0 bases, with 10 bases between them. Germline CDR1 reads MGHRA; CDR2 reads YSYEKL. The CDR3 runs 16 residues. CDR3 DNA: TGCGCCAGCAGCCAAGAGGGCAGGCCGAGCACAGATACGCAGTATTTT. Residues: CASSQEGRPSTDTQYF.

This clonotype was counted at least ten times. V is TRBV3-1 and J is TRBJ2-7; tentatively, D is TRBD2 (5 bases). The length of the CDR3 is 12 residues. CDR1 and CDR2 from the germline V gene are LGHDT and YNNKEL (reference sequence). V shed 3 bases and J shed 3 bases, with 6 bases lying between them. The CDR3 DNA reads TGTGCCAGCAGCCACCGGGGCTACGAGCAGTACTTC. Protein product: CASSHRGYEQYF.

This clonotype was recorded many times. The chain couples TRBV11-3 to TRBJ2-1; D possibly corresponds to TRBD2 (6 bases). CDR1 is SGHNT and CDR2 is YENEEA in the germline V gene. Trimming stripped 4 bases from V and 7 bases from J, with 17 bases between. The CDR3 sequence is 15 residues long. CDR3 in DNA: TGTGCCAGCAGCTCCCGGGCTAGCGTTATAAATGAGCAGTTCTTC. This encodes CASSSRASVINEQFF.

This clonotype has at least ten counts. J is TRBJ2-1 and V is TRBV29-1; D assignment may be TRBD1 or TRBD2 (5 bases each). This CDR3 contains 12 residues. The germline gives CDR1 SQVTM, CDR2 ANQGSEA. Between the trimmed V and J ends, which lost 2 bases and 10 bases, there was a span of 12 bases. The CDR3 DNA reads TGCAGCGTTGAACCGTGGGGGAACGAGCAGTTCTTC. Its translation is CSVEPWGNEQFF.

In its sample, this clonotype was seen many times. The chain carries TRBV7-9 and TRBJ2-7, with D tentatively TRBD1 (5 bases). Germline V lookup: CDR1 SEHNR, CDR2 FQNEAQ (reference sequence). This CDR3 has 13 amino acids. Between the trimmed V and J ends, which lost 3 bases and 0 bases, there was a span of 6 bases. The CDR3 coding sequence is TGTGCCAGCAGCTTGACAGCCTCCTACGAGCAGTACTTC. Residues: CASSLTASYEQYF.

V is TRBV29-1 and J is TRBJ1-5, with TRBD1 matching 10 bases. Germline CDR1 reads SQVTM; CDR2 reads ANQGSEA. The CDR3 has 15 amino acids. Trimming at V came to 5 bases and at J to 2 bases, leaving 6 bases not matched to a gene. In DNA form, the CDR3 reads TGCAGCGTTCGAGAGGGGACAGGGGGCAATCAGCCCCAGCATTTT. Translating gives CSVREGTGGNQPQHF.